What follows describes a single TCR beta chain. The target antigen is unknown. This CDR3 has 15 residues. Trimming pared 0 bases from V and 3 bases from J, leaving 10 bases between. Per germline, CDR1 SGDLS and CDR2 YYNGEE. Some clones are missing from TCRdb's copy, which holds only in-frame ones; the method was immunoSEQ multiplex PCR. The profile shows 120,000 or so clones, around 89% of them singletons. These data are taken from a study of T cell responses to AZD1222 COVID-19 vaccine. Findings and caveats of the study: Once two AZD1222 doses were given, Spike-specific TCR breadth and depth went up. Across the whole spike, CD4 TCRs peaked at regions 160-218 and 743-854.

The source was peripheral blood, collected on day 0 of MenACWY control vaccination. The V and J genes are TRBV9 and TRBJ2-1; D gene ambiguous. This TCR derives from an adult in good health. The CDR3 bases are TGTGCCAGCAGCGTAGCAAGCGAAGGCTACAATGAGCAGTTCTTC. Its protein product is CASSVASEGYNEQFF.